Presented here are 9 T cell receptor beta chains from one specimen sequenced in a study of early T cells in non-severe SARS-CoV-2 infection. Via MiXCR, TCRdb re-called the 5' RACE reads, giving one row per CDR3 protein. The sample shows 30,000 to 40,000 distinct CDR3 sequences, 5.5% to 7.5% of them seen only once. The sample comprised whole blood. The source of these receptors is an adult who was a healthcare worker with PCR-confirmed SARS-CoV-2 infection or an uninfected control (not recorded which).

This clonotype was counted ten times or more. The chain recombines TRBV4-3 with TRBJ1-6; D call uncertain. The CDR3 runs to 16 residues. Trimming removed 1 base at V and 6 bases at J, with 13 bases between. Per the germline V gene, CDR1 is LGHNA and CDR2 is YSLEER. Here the CDR3 DNA reads TGCGCCAGCAGCCAAGTGTTCGCGGCCTTTAATTCACCCCTCCACTTT. Translation: CASSQVFAAFNSPLHF.

This clonotype was observed a few times. The rearrangement joins TRBV28 to TRBJ2-7; 7 bases align to TRBD1. This CDR3 comprises 14 residues. From germline, CDR1 is MDHEN and CDR2 SYDVKM. The V and J ends lost 5 bases and 6 bases, in that order; junction bases with no gene match: 10. The CDR3 DNA reads as TGTGCCAGCAGTCTCGGGACAGCCTGGGGCGAGCAGTACTTC. Translated: CASSLGTAWGEQYF.

The table lists this clonotype with many counts. This chain joins TRBV5-6 and TRBJ2-1; 7 bases map to TRBD1. The length of the CDR3 is 14 residues. The V gene's germline CDR1 is SGHDT and CDR2 YYEEEE. V shed 1 base, J shed 9 bases, and the junction held 7 bases outside the gene matches. As DNA, the CDR3 is TGTGCCAGCAGCTTGAACAGGGGTTGGGGTGAGCAGTTCTTC. Its protein is CASSLNRGWGEQFF.

This clonotype was counted ten times or more. V usage is TRBV7-2 and J usage is TRBJ2-6; D is undetermined. The germline CDR1 and CDR2 sequences are SGHTA and FQGNSA. CDR3 length: 18 amino acids. V was shortened by 0 bases and J by 2 bases, with 14 bases between the two germline ends. CDR3 DNA sequence: TGTGCCAGCAGCTTAGCGTTTCTGTGGGCGGCTGGGGCCAACGTCCTGACTTTC. This encodes CASSLAFLWAAGANVLTF. The complete variable domain, with remaining parts taken from reference TRBV7-2 and TRBJ2-6, reads GAGVSQSPSNKVTEKGKDVELRCDPISGHTALYWYRQSLGQGLEFLIYFQGNSAPDKSGLPSDRFSAERTGGSVSTLTIQRTQQEDSAVYLCASSLAFLWAAGANVLTFGAGSRLTVL.

The sample holds many counts of this clonotype. V usage is TRBV10-2 and J usage is TRBJ1-6; TRBD1 might be the D (6 bases). Trimming removed 0 bases at V and 9 bases at J, with 15 bases between. There are 16 residues in the CDR3. CDR1 WSHSY and CDR2 SAAADI come from the germline V gene. The CDR3 spells CASSESGGTSGSPLHF. The CDR3 DNA sequence: TGCGCCAGCAGTGAGTCGGGGGGCACATCTGGTTCACCCCTCCACTTT.

This clonotype was picked up a small number of times. The genes are TRBV11-2 and TRBJ2-2; 11 nucleotides line up with TRBD2. Trimming removed 4 bases from V and 3 bases from J; junction bases left unmatched: 1. Germline V gene lookup returns CDR1 SGHAT and CDR2 FQNNGV. This CDR3 contains 15 residues. The chain's CDR3 is CASSSTSGDTGELFF. The CDR3 region has the DNA TGTGCCAGCAGCTCGACTAGCGGGGACACCGGGGAGCTGTTTTTT.

This clonotype was detected ten times or more. The chain joins TRBV14 to TRBJ1-6, with 7 nucleotides matching TRBD1. Unmatched junction bases numbered 7, after V lost 5 bases and J lost 6 bases. This CDR3 has 15 amino acids. Per germline, CDR1 SGHDN and CDR2 FVKESK. CDR3 protein: CASSGDRSTNSPLHF. The CDR3 DNA follows: TGTGCCAGCAGCGGGGACAGATCGACTAATTCACCCCTCCACTTT.

This clonotype was seen many times. The J gene is TRBJ2-3, the V gene TRBV5-5; D unclear. V shed 2 bases and J shed 3 bases, with 13 bases lying between them. This CDR3 is built from 15 residues. From germline, CDR1 is SGHKS and CDR2 YYEKEE (reference sequence). Here the CDR3 DNA reads TGTGCCAGCAGCTTATCATGGAGCAGGACAGATACGCAGTATTTT. Its translation: CASSLSWSRTDTQYF.

This clonotype was detected ten times or more. The chain combines TRBV9 with TRBJ1-2; D is uncertain. The germline V gene has CDR1 SGDLS and CDR2 YYNGEE. V was shortened by 0 bases and J by 8 bases, with 14 bases between the two germline ends. The CDR3 totals 14 residues. In DNA, the CDR3 is TGTGCCAGCAGCGTAGGCCTCCGGGTCGAAGGCTACACCTTC. Translated: CASSVGLRVEGYTF.